These 8 T cell receptor beta chains share one sample of origin, sequenced in a study of graft-versus-host responses after intestinal transplantation. The assay was immunoSEQ multiplex PCR, and TCRdb's table has in-frame clones only and misses some. The sample yields around 26,000 clones, roughly 94% seen once. Sample: PBMCs, taken 156 days after intestinal transplant. These receptors originate from a human patient who received an intestinal transplant, so some T cells may come from the graft donor.

This chain joins TRBV5-1 and TRBJ1-2, with 10 bases identical to TRBD1. The CDR3 runs to 15 residues. Germline V lookup: CDR1 SGHRS, CDR2 YFSETQ. The V gene end was trimmed by 3 bases and the J gene end by 4 bases; junction bases not matched to a gene: 6. The CDR3 DNA reads TGCGCCAGCAGCTCGGACAGGGGGGTCTCCTATGGCTACACCTTC. Protein product: CASSSDRGVSYGYTF.

The V call is TRBV4-1, the J call TRBJ1-3; possibly TRBD1 for D (6 bases). Germline loops: CDR1 MGHRA, CDR2 YSYEKL. V was trimmed by 3 bases and J by 2 bases, leaving 14 bases between them. The CDR3 is 16 residues long. The CDR3 here is CASSQGTRGTGNTIYF. The CDR3 DNA sequence: TGCGCCAGCAGCCAGGGGACGAGGGGGACTGGAAACACCATATATTTT.

The chain joins TRBV19 to TRBJ2-2; D uncertain. CDR1 LNHDA and CDR2 SQIVND come from the germline V gene (reference sequence). The CDR3 has 15 amino acids. V gave up 5 bases and J gave up 2 bases, with 12 bases separating them. CDR3 in DNA: TGTGCCAGTAGTCCCCTCGGGCCAAACACCGGGGAGCTGTTTTTT. Amino acids: CASSPLGPNTGELFF.

The J gene is TRBJ1-2, the V gene TRBV7-9, with D unclear. The CDR3 is made up of 11 amino acids. Germline V gene sequence: CDR1 SEHNR, CDR2 FQNEAQ (reference sequence). V lost 5 bases and J lost 8, with 9 bases in between. CDR3 region: CASSAGWGYTF. DNA of the CDR3: TGTGCCAGCAGCGCAGGTTGGGGCTACACCTTC.

The genes are TRBV19 and TRBJ2-2; the D gene is possibly TRBD2 (8 bases). This CDR3 spans 15 amino acids. The germline gives CDR1 LNHDA, CDR2 SQIVND (reference sequence). V lost 9 bases and J lost 4, with 18 bases in between. DNA of the CDR3: TGTGCCAGCGCGGGGGGAACAGGGGTCACCGGGGAGCTGTTTTTT. Its protein product is CASAGGTGVTGELFF.

This clone showed up just once. CDR3 in amino acids: CSAGIPQETQYF. CDR3 bases: TGCAGCGCGGGTATCCCCCAAGAGACCCAGTACTTC. The chain links TRBV29-1 to TRBJ2-5; no firm D call. The CDR3 sequence is 12 residues long. Looked up from germline, CDR1 is SQVTM and CDR2 is ANQGSEA. The V end lost 7 bases, the J end lost 1 base, and 10 bases lay between the germline ends.

The J gene is TRBJ1-1, the V gene TRBV2; D ambiguous. V was pared by 3 bases and J by 0 bases, with 14 bases between. The germline CDR1 and CDR2 sequences are SNHLY and FYNNEI. This CDR3 region has 16 residues. CDR3 region: CASSDSEDHMNTEAFF. As DNA, the CDR3 is TGTGCCAGCAGTGACTCGGAGGACCATATGAACACTGAAGCTTTCTTT.

The rearrangement links TRBV6-6 to TRBJ1-5; the D is unclear. In germline, CDR1 is MNHNY, CDR2 SVGAGI (reference sequence). The CDR3 runs to 16 residues. Deletions cut 0 bases from V and 8 bases from J, with 17 bases between. Here the CDR3 reads CASSYSLLREGEPQHF. CDR3 nucleotides: TGTGCCAGCAGTTACTCTCTTCTGAGGGAAGGTGAGCCCCAGCATTTT.